What follows are 17 T cell receptor beta chains derived from one specimen sequenced in a study of Ad26.COV2.S vaccination and SARS-CoV-2 variants. The assay was immunoSEQ multiplex PCR, and TCRdb's table has in-frame clones only and misses some. The data show hundreds of thousands of clones, approximately 81% seen once. This sample's treatment: some 19 received Ad26.COV2.S at low or high dose, single or two shots; 5 received placebo; per-sample allocation not given. Sampling was performed 63 days after the first vaccine or placebo injection. The input for sequencing was peripheral blood, taken in a trial of Ad26.COV2.S vaccine versus placebo. Every receptor here comes from a person aged 18-60 years who received the Ad26.COV2.S COVID-19 vaccine or a placebo.

V is TRBV18 and J is TRBJ2-7; 10 bases align to TRBD1. Germline CDR1 is KGHSH and CDR2 is LQKENI. The trim removed 5 bases at V and 6 bases at J, leaving 4 bases unmatched. The CDR3 covers 13 residues. CDR3 bases: TGTGCCAGCTCAAGGGACAGGGGAATCGAGCAGTACTTC. It is translated as CASSRDRGIEQYF.

This clone was observed a handful of times. The V gene is TRBV19, the J gene TRBJ1-5; possible D gene TRBD1, 5 bases. The CDR3 runs to 15 residues. Looked up from germline, CDR1 is LNHDA and CDR2 is SQIVND (reference sequence). V was cut by 5 bases and J by 0 bases, with 11 bases left in between. The CDR3: CASSGEGYSNQPQHF. The CDR3 nucleotides read TGTGCCAGTAGTGGGGAGGGGTATAGCAATCAGCCCCAGCATTTT.

The chain recombines TRBV7-2 with TRBJ2-7, with 8 bases matching TRBD1. The V segment lost 6 bases and the J segment 7 bases; nucleotides outside the gene matches: 5. Germline V gene lookup returns CDR1 SGHTA and CDR2 FQGNSA. The CDR3 has 12 residues. The CDR3 sequence is CASSSQGAEQYF. The CDR3 coding sequence is TGTGCCAGCAGTTCCCAGGGGGCTGAGCAGTACTTC. The full variable domain, completed using reference TRBV7-2 and TRBJ2-7, is GAGVSQSPSNKVTEKGKDVELRCDPISGHTALYWYRQSLGQGLEFLIYFQGNSAPDKSGLPSDRFSAERTGGSVSTLTIQRTQQEDSAVYLCASSSQGAEQYFGPGTRLTVT.

This clone was counted between two and nine times. The gene calls are TRBV19 and TRBJ2-2; D is ambiguous. V lost 3 bases, J lost 1 base, and 15 bases lay in between. This CDR3 is 17 amino acids long. Germline-derived CDR1 and CDR2 are LNHDA and SQIVND (reference sequence). DNA of the CDR3: TGTGCCAGTAGTATTATCCGACGCCGGATGAACACCGGGGAGCTGTTTTTT. The encoded protein is CASSIIRRRMNTGELFF.

V gene TRBV9 combines with J gene TRBJ2-7, with D tentatively TRBD1 (6 bases). CDR1 and CDR2 (germline): SGDLS, YYNGEE. The CDR3 totals 13 residues. V lost 0 bases, J lost 7 bases, and 11 bases lay in between. The CDR3 here is CASSVGQAGEQYF. CDR3 nucleotide sequence: TGTGCCAGCAGCGTAGGACAGGCTGGAGAGCAGTACTTC.

The V gene is TRBV19, the J gene TRBJ1-5; a weak D match, TRBD1 (5 bases). The CDR3 has 15 amino acids. V lost 0 bases to trimming and J lost 6 bases, with 12 bases between them. Germline V gene data show CDR1 as LNHDA and CDR2 as SQIVND (reference sequence). The chain's CDR3 is CASSIDPGLGQPQHF. The CDR3 nucleotides are TGTGCCAGTAGTATAGACCCAGGGCTGGGTCAGCCCCAGCATTTT.

V is TRBV4-3 and J is TRBJ1-6; D remains ambiguous. The ends were cut back, 4 bases at V and 0 bases at J, with 13 bases in the middle. Germline V gene data show CDR1 as LGHNA and CDR2 as YSLEER. There are 17 residues in the CDR3. The CDR3 here is CASSPDAGSSYNSPLHF. The CDR3 coding sequence is TGCGCCAGCAGCCCAGATGCGGGCAGCTCCTATAATTCACCCCTCCACTTT.

The chain is built from TRBV29-1 and TRBJ1-1; 10 nucleotides match TRBD1. Losses at the gene ends were 6 bases for V and 4 bases for J; bases not matched to a gene: 8. The length of the CDR3 is 14 residues. CDR1 SQVTM and CDR2 ANQGSEA come from the germline V gene. The chain's CDR3 is CSVRQGAGRTEAFF. CDR3 nucleotides: TGCAGCGTGCGACAGGGGGCAGGTCGCACTGAAGCTTTCTTT.

The gene calls are TRBV7-9 and TRBJ1-4; D possibly corresponds to TRBD1 (5 bases). Trimming left V 5 bases short and J 3 bases short, with 13 bases between. CDR1 and CDR2 (germline): SEHNR, FQNEAQ (reference sequence). CDR3 length equals 15 residues. The CDR3 DNA is TGTGCCAGCAGCCGCGGGGCGGTTCCTAATGAAAAACTGTTTTTT. Its protein is CASSRGAVPNEKLFF. The full variable domain, with the rest looked up from reference TRBV7-9 and TRBJ1-4, is DTGVSQNPRHKITKRGQNVTFRCDPISEHNRLYWYRQTLGQGPEFLTYFQNEAQLEKSRLLSDRFSAERPKGSFSTLEIQRTEQGDSAMYLCASSRGAVPNEKLFFGSGTQLSVL.

This clone was observed once. The chain carries TRBV5-1 and TRBJ1-4; TRBD1 might be the D (6 bases). Germline CDR1 SGHRS, CDR2 YFSETQ. The germline V and J ends were trimmed by 3 bases and 8 bases, with 14 bases remaining between them. The CDR3 length is 14 residues. The CDR3 sequence is CASSSGGLSEKLFF. The CDR3 coding sequence is TGCGCCAGCAGCTCGGGGGGGCTGAGCGAAAAACTGTTTTTT.

The CDR3 region is CASSVGVDIGNTIYF. In nucleotides, the CDR3 is TGTGCCAGCAGCGTAGGGGTCGACATCGGAAACACCATATATTTT. The chain links TRBV9 to TRBJ1-3, with no clear D. V lost 0 bases and J lost 4, with 11 bases in between. In germline, CDR1 is SGDLS, CDR2 YYNGEE. The CDR3 is 15 amino acids.

This clone was seen just once. V and J are TRBV6-1 and TRBJ2-4; TRBD2 agrees at 8 bases. The CDR3 is 15 residues long. Germline assignment: CDR1 MNHNS and CDR2 SASEGT. Trimming took 2 bases from V and 6 from J; bases not matched to a gene: 6. The CDR3 DNA follows: TGTGCCAGCAGTGAAACTAGCGGAGCCGTAAACATTCAGTACTTC. It codes for CASSETSGAVNIQYF.

The chain joins TRBV6-6 to TRBJ2-5; possible D gene TRBD1, 5 bases. Trimming cost V 3 bases and J 5 bases, with 16 bases left between them. From germline, CDR1 is MNHNY and CDR2 SVGAGI (reference sequence). CDR3 size: 15 residues. The DNA of the CDR3 is TGTGCCAGCAGTTATAAGACCAGGGCCGGGGAGACCCAGTACTTC. Translated, it gives CASSYKTRAGETQYF.

The chain uses TRBV3-1 (or the pseudogene TRBV3-2) and TRBJ1-1; no clear D. V dropped 6 bases and J dropped 2 bases, with 10 bases sitting between them. The germline V gene has CDR1 LGHDT and CDR2 YNNKEL (reference sequence). This CDR3 comprises 13 residues. The CDR3, as DNA: TGTGCCAGCAGACAGACACCTAACACTGAAGCTTTCTTT. Its translation is CASRQTPNTEAFF.

DNA for the CDR3: TGTGCCAGCAGCCCCTCTAAGGAGGGATTCCAAGAGACCCAGTACTTC. This encodes CASSPSKEGFQETQYF. The chain links TRBV27 to TRBJ2-5; maybe TRBD2 (6 bases). V was pared by 6 bases and J by 1 base, with 18 bases between. This CDR3 comprises 16 residues. Germline V gene data show CDR1 as MNHEY and CDR2 as SMNVEV (reference sequence).

The chain combines TRBV2 with TRBJ2-7, with a possible D match to TRBD1 (6 bases). V was trimmed by 2 bases and J by 0 bases, leaving 8 bases between them. This CDR3 contains 14 residues. Germline lookup yields CDR1 SNHLY and CDR2 FYNNEI. CDR3 region: CASSEWTDSYEQYF. In DNA, the CDR3 is TGTGCCAGCAGTGAATGGACAGACTCCTACGAGCAGTACTTC.

This clone was detected a few times. The sample carries other DNA sequences with the same CDR3. This chain uses TRBV2 with TRBJ1-1; weak D call: TRBD1 (6 bases). Trimming removed 8 bases from V and 1 base from J, with 11 bases in between. In germline, CDR1 is SNHLY, CDR2 FYNNEI. CDR3 size: 13 residues. The CDR3 region has the DNA TGTGCCAGCCGACAACAGGGGAACACTGAAGCTTTCTTT. Amino acids: CASRQQGNTEAFF.